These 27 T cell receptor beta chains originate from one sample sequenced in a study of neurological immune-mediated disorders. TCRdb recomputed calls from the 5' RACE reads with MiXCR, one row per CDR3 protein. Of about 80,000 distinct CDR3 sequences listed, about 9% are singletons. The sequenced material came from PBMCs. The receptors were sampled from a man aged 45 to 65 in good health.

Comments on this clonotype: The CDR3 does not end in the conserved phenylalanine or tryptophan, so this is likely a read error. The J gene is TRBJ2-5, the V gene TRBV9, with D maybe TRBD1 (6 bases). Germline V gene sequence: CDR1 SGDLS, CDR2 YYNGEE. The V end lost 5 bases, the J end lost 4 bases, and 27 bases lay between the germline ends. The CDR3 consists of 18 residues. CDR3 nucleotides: TGTGCCAGCAGTGCCTCTCTTACGGGGCAGGGGAAGGGAGAGACCCAGTACATC. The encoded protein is CASSASLTGQGKGETQYI.

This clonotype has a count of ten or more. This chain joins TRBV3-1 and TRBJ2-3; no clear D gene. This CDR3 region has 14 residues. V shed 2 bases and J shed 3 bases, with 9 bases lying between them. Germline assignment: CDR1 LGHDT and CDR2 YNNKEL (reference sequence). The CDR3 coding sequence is TGTGCCAGCAGCCAAACTCGGGCAACAGATACGCAGTATTTT. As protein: CASSQTRATDTQYF.

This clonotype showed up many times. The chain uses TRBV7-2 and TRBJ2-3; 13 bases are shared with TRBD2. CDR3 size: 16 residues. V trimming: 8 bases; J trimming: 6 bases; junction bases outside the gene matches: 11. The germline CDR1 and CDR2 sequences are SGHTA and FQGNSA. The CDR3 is CASSQGLAGVGDTQYF. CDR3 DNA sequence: TGTGCCAGCTCTCAAGGACTAGCGGGAGTGGGTGATACGCAGTATTTT.

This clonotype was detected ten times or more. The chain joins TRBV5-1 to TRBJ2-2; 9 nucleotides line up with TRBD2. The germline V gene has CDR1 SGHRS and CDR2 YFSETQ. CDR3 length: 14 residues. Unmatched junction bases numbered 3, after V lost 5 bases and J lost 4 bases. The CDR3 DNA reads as TGCGCCAGCAGGGCTAGCGGGATCACCGGGGAGCTGTTTTTT. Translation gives CASRASGITGELFF.

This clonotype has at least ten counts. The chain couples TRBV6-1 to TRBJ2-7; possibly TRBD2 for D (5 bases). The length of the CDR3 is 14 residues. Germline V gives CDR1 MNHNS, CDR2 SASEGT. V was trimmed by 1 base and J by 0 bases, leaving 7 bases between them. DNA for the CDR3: TGTGCCAGCAGTGAAGACCGGGACTCCTACGAGCAGTACTTC. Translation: CASSEDRDSYEQYF.

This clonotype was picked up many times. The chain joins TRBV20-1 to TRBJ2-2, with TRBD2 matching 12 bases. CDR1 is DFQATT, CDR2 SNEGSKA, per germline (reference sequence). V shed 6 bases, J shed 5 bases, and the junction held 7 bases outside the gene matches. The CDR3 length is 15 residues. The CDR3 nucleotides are TGCAGTGCCACGACTAGCGGGAGCCGAACCGGGGAGCTGTTTTTT. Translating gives CSATTSGSRTGELFF.

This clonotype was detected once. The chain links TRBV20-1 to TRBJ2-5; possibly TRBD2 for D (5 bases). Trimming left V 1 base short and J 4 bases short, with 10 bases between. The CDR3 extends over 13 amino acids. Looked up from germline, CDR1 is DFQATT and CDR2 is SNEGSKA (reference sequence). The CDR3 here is CSARAPEGETQYF. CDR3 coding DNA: TGCAGTGCTAGAGCCCCCGAGGGAGAGACCCAGTACTTC.

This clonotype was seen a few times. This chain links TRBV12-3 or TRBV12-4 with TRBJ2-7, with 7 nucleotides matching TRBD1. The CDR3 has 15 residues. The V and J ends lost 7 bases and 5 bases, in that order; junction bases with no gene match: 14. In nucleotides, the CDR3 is TGTGCCAGCAAACGGCACTCGGGACAGTTCGACGAGCAGTACTTC. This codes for CASKRHSGQFDEQYF.

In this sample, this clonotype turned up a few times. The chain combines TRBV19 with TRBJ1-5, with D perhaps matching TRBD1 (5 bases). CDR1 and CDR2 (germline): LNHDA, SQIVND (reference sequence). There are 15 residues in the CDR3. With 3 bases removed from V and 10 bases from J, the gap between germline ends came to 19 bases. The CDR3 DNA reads TGTGCCAGTAGTATTCCCGGACAAGCACTTTTTCCCCAGCATTTT. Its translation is CASSIPGQALFPQHF.

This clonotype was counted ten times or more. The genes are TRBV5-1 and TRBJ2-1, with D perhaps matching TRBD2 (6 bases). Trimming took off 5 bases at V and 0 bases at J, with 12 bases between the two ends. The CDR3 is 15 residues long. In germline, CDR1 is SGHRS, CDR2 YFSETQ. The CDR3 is CASSYSGRSYNEQFF. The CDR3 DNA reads TGCGCCAGCAGTTATAGCGGCCGCTCCTACAATGAGCAGTTCTTC.

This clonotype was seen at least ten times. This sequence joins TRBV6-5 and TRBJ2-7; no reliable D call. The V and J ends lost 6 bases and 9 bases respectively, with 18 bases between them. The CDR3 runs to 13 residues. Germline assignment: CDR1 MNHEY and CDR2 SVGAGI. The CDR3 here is CASRPRADWGQYF. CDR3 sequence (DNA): TGTGCCAGCAGACCTCGGGCAGACTGGGGGCAGTACTTC.

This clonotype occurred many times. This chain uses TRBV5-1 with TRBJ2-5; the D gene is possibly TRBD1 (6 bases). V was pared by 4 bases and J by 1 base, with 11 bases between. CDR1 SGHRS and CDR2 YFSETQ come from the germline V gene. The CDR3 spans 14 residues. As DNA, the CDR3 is TGCGCCAGCAGCGCTGGGACACTCCAAGAGACCCAGTACTTC. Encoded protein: CASSAGTLQETQYF.

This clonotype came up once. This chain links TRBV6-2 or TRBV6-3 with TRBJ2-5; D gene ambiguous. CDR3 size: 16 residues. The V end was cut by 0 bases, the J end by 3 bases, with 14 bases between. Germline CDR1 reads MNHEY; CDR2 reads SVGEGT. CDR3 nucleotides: TGTGCCAGCAGTTACTCAACCGGTCCTCACAAAGAGACCCAGTACTTC. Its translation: CASSYSTGPHKETQYF.

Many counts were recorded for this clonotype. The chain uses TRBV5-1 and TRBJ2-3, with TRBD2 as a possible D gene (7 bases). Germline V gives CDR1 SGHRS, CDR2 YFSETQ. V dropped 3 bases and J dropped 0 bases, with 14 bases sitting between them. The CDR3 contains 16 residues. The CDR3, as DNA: TGCGCCAGCAGCTCTCTGCCGGGGGGCAGCACAGATACGCAGTATTTT. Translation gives CASSSLPGGSTDTQYF.

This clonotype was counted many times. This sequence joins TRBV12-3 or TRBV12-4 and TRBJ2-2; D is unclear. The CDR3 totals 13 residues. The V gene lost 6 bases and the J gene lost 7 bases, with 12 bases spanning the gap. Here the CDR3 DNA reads TGTGCCAGCAGCCCCCCCGGGCTCGGGGAGCTGTTTTTT. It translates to CASSPPGLGELFF.

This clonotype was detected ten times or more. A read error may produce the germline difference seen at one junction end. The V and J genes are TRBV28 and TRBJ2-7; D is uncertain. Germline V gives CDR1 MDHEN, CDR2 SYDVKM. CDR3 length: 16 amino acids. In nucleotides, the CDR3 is TGTTCCAGCAGTTACAGACGGACGGGTGGGACCTACGAGCAGTACTTC. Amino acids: CSSSYRRTGGTYEQYF.

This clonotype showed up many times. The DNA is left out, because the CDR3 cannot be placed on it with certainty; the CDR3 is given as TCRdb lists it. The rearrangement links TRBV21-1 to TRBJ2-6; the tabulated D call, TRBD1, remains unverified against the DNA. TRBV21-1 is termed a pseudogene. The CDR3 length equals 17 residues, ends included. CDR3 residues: CASTPPGVGVGANVLTF.

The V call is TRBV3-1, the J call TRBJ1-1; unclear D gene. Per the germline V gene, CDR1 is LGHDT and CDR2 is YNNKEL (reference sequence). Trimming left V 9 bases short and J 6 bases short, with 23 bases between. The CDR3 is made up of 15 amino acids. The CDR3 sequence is CASSQSEAVVAEAFF. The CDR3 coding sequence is TGTGCCAGTAGTCAGAGCGAGGCTGTGGTTGCTGAAGCTTTCTTT.

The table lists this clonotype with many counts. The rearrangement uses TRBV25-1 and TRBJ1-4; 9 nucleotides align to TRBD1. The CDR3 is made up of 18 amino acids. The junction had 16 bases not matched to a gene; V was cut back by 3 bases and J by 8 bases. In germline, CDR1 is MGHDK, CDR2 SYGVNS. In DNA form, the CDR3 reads TGTGCCAGCAGTGACGAAGGTGGACAGGGGTGGAGAAGGGAAAAACTGTTTTTT. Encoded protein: CASSDEGGQGWRREKLFF. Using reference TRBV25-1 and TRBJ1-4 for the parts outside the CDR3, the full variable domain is EADIYQTPRYLVIGTGKKITLECSQTMGHDKMYWYQQDPGMELHLIHYSYGVNSTEKGDLSSESTVSRIRTEHFPLTLESARPSHTSQYLCASSDEGGQGWRREKLFFGSGTQLSVL.

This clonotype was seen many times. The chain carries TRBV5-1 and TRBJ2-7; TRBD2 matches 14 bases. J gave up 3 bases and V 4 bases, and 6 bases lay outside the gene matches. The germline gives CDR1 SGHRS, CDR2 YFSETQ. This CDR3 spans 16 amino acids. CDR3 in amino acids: CASSPTGLAGVYEQYF. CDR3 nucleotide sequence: TGCGCCAGCAGCCCCACGGGACTAGCGGGAGTCTACGAGCAGTACTTC.

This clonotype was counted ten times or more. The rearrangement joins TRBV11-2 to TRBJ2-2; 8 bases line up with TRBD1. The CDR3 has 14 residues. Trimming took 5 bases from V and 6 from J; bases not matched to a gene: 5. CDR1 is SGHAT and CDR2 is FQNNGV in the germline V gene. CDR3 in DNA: TGTGCCAGCAGCCCTGGACAGGGCTCCGGGGAGCTGTTTTTT. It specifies CASSPGQGSGELFF.

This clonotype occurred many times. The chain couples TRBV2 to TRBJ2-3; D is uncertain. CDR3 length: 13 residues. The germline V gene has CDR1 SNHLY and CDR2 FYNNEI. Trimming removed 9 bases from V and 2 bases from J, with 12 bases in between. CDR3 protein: CASRVVPTDTQYF. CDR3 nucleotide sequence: TGTGCCAGTCGCGTAGTCCCCACAGATACGCAGTATTTT.

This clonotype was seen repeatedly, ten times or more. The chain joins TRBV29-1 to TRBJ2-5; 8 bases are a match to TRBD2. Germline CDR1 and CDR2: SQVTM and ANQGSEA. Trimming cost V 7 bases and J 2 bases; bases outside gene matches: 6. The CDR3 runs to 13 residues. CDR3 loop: CSGLLAGQETQYF. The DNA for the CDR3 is TGCAGCGGTTTGTTAGCGGGACAAGAGACCCAGTACTTC. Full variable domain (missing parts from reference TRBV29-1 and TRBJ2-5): SAVISQKPSRDICQRGTSLTIQCQVDSQVTMMFWYRQQPGQSLTLIATANQGSEATYESGFVIDKFPISRPNLTFSTLTVSNMSPEDSSIYLCSGLLAGQETQYFGPGTRLLVL.

The CDR3 nucleotides are TGTGCCAGCAGTCCCCCGGGCCTAGCGAACCACAATGAGCAGTTCTTC. Its protein is CASSPPGLANHNEQFF. The genes are TRBV7-2 and TRBJ2-1; tentative D call: TRBD2 (6 bases). V was clipped by 6 bases and J by 5 bases, with 20 bases between them. This CDR3 spans 16 amino acids. Per germline, CDR1 SGHTA and CDR2 FQGNSA.

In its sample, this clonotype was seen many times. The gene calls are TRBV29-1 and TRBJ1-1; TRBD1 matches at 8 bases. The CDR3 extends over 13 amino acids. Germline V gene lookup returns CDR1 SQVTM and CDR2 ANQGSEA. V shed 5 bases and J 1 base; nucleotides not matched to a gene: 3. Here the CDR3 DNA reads TGCAGCGTTTCTACAGGGGGGAACACTGAAGCTTTCTTT. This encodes CSVSTGGNTEAFF.

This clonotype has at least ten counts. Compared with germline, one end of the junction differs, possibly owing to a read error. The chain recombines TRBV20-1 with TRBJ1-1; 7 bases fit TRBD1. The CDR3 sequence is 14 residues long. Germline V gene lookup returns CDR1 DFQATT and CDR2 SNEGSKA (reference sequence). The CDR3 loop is CSARGGSRGPSAFF. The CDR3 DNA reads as TGCAGTGCCAGAGGGGGCAGCCGAGGGCCATCAGCTTTCTTT.

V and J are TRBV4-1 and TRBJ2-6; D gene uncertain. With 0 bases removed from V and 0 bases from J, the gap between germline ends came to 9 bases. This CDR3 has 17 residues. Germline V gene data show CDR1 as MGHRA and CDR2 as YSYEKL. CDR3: CASSQEWGNSGANVLTF. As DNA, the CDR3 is TGCGCCAGCAGCCAAGAGTGGGGAAACTCTGGGGCCAACGTCCTGACTTTC.